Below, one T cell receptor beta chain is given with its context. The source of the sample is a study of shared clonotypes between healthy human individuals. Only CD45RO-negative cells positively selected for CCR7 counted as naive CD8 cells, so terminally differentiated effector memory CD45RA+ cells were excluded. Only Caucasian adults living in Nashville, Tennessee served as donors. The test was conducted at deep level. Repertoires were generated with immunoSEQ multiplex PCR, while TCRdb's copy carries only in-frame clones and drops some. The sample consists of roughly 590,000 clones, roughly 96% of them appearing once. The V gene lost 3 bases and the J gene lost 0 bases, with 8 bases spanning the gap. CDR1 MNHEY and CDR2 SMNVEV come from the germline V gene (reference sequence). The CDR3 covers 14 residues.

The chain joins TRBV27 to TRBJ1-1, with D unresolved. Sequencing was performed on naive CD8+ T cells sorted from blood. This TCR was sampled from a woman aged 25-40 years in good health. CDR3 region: CASSFRTMNTEAFF. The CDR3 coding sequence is TGTGCCAGCAGTTTTAGGACCATGAACACTGAAGCTTTCTTT.